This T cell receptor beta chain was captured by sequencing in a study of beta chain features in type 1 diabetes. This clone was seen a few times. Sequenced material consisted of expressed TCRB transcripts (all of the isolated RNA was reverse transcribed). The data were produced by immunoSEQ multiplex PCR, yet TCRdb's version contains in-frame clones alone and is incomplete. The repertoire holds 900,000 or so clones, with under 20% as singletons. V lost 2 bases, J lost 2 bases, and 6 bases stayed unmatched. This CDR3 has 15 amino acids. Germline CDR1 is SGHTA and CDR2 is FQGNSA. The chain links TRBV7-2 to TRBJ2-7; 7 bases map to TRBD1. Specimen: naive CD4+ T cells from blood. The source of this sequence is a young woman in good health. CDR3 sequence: CASSLIGTATYEQYF. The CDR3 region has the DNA TGTGCCAGCAGCTTAATAGGGACAGCGACCTACGAGCAGTACTTC.